The present TCR beta chain was sequenced within a study of cytomegalovirus exposure and HLA in healthy donors. The PCR used 60 Vbeta and 13 Jbeta primers. As processed by the authors: Later, 75 million to 100 million unique TCR beta chains were counted in an analysis, and around 11 million of them were shared. TCRdb's table, derived via immunoSEQ multiplex PCR, lists solely in-frame clones and lacks some. V and J calls and clone size come straight from that table; D and trimming were deduced from the DNA. The sample holds 53,000 or so clones. In germline, CDR1 is MNHEY, CDR2 SMNVEV (reference sequence). The length of the CDR3 is 13 residues. The J segment lost 0 bases and the V segment lost 8 bases, leaving 3 bases of the junction unmatched.

Sequenced material: PBMCs. The J gene is TRBJ2-5, the V gene TRBV27, with 7 bases fitting TRBD1. The TCR was taken from a male donor in good health and CMV-seropositive. The CDR3: CASGTVYQETQYF. The CDR3 DNA is TGTGCCAGCGGGACAGTGTACCAAGAGACCCAGTACTTC.